This TCR beta chain was captured by sequencing in a study of control samples from healthy donors and cancer patients. The table came from immunoSEQ multiplex PCR; TCRdb's copy has only in-frame clones and leaves some out. The sample gives approximately 150,000 clones, around 92% of which show up once; 3.2% is in the top ten. In germline, CDR1 is KGHDR, CDR2 SFDVKD. The CDR3 covers 15 residues. V was cut by 4 bases and J by 7 bases, with 13 bases left in between. Source material: blood. The sequence derives from a man younger than 40 in good health. The chain links TRBV24-1 to TRBJ1-6, with D unclear. The CDR3 here is CATSDQDVKNSPLHF. In DNA, the CDR3 is TGTGCCACCAGTGACCAGGACGTTAAAAATTCACCCCTCCACTTT.